This T cell receptor (beta chain) was identified in a study of blood T cell repertoires in COVID-19. Study as a whole: PBMCs, B-cell-depleted T cells, or T cells were the source of the cDNA or gDNA that made up the material.

Germline CDR1 and CDR2: MDHEN and SYDVKM. V lost 5 bases and J lost 0, with 11 bases in between. This CDR3 comprises 15 residues. TCRdb keeps only in-frame clones here, not all; method: immunoSEQ multiplex PCR. Altogether tens of thousands of clones are present, around 90% being singletons, with the ten largest covering about 65%. The sequence derives from a man aged 65-85 years with acute or convalescent COVID-19. The genes are TRBV28 and TRBJ1-5; a weak D match, TRBD1 (6 bases). Sequencing used peripheral blood. CDR3 loop: CASSGGGHSNQPQHF. The CDR3 nucleotides read TGTGCCAGCAGTGGGGGGGGCCATAGCAATCAGCCCCAGCATTTT.